These 26 T cell receptor beta chains were sequenced from one sample in a study of HIV-infected patients and healthy controls. One entry per CDR3 protein, called by TCRdb with MiXCR from the 5' RACE reads. The sample has 50,000 to 80,000 distinct CDR3 sequences, roughly 19% seen once. Sequencing was performed on CD4+ T cells from blood. These receptors all stem from a human donor in good health.

This clonotype was seen ten or more times. The CDR3 loop is CASSFSGTDTIYF. The CDR3 region has the DNA TGCGCCAGCAGCTTCTCGGGCACAGACACCATATATTTT. V and J are TRBV5-1 and TRBJ1-3; D unclear. The germline V and J ends were trimmed by 2 bases and 8 bases, with 11 bases remaining between them. The CDR3 totals 13 residues. From germline, CDR1 is SGHRS and CDR2 YFSETQ.

V is TRBV18 and J is TRBJ2-7; 7 bases are shared with TRBD2. The CDR3 length is 14 residues. V trimming: 2 bases; J trimming: 4 bases; junction bases outside the gene matches: 5. Germline V gives CDR1 KGHSH, CDR2 LQKENI. In DNA form, the CDR3 reads TGTGCCAGCTCACCATGGCAGGGAGGGTACGAGCAGTACTTC. Protein product: CASSPWQGGYEQYF.

This clonotype was counted between two and nine times. The chain links TRBV27 to TRBJ2-2; 10 positions agree with TRBD1. The germline V gene has CDR1 MNHEY and CDR2 SMNVEV (reference sequence). Trimming cost V 8 bases and J 7 bases; bases outside gene matches: 7. The CDR3 runs to 14 residues. The CDR3 DNA follows: TGTGCCAGCGGGACAGGGGTAGAGGTCGGGGAGCTGTTTTTT. Protein product: CASGTGVEVGELFF.

This clonotype has only a few counts. V gene TRBV6-1 combines with J gene TRBJ1-2; the D gene is possibly TRBD1 (5 bases). The V gene lost 8 bases and the J gene lost 4 bases, with 23 bases spanning the gap. Germline loops: CDR1 MNHNS, CDR2 SASEGT. CDR3 size: 16 residues. This CDR3 reads CASSVGGGGRFYGYTF. The CDR3 coding sequence is TGTGCCAGCTCAGTGGGGGGGGGAGGTAGATTCTATGGCTACACCTTC.

The chain uses TRBV5-1 and TRBJ2-5, with D tentatively TRBD1 (7 bases). This CDR3 is 15 amino acids long. Germline V gene lookup returns CDR1 SGHRS and CDR2 YFSETQ. With 5 bases removed from V and 2 bases from J, the gap between germline ends came to 16 bases. Here the CDR3 reads CASRRGTEGQETQYF. CDR3 nucleotide sequence: TGCGCCAGCAGACGGGGGACAGAGGGGCAAGAGACCCAGTACTTC.

This clonotype was found many times. This chain joins TRBV20-1 and TRBJ2-1; TRBD2 might be the D (5 bases). This CDR3 is 14 amino acids long. Germline V gene lookup returns CDR1 DFQATT and CDR2 SNEGSKA (reference sequence). The V end lost 3 bases, the J end lost 4 bases, and 13 bases lay between the germline ends. CDR3 sequence reads: CSASLTGRYNEQFF. DNA for the CDR3: TGCAGTGCTAGTTTGACGGGGAGATACAATGAGCAGTTCTTC.

The chain is built from TRBV6-6 and TRBJ1-2; D is unresolved. V dropped 7 bases and J dropped 1 base, with 4 bases sitting between them. The CDR3 totals 11 residues. CDR1 and CDR2 from the germline V gene are MNHNY and SVGAGI (reference sequence). CDR3: CASISNYGYTF. The CDR3 coding sequence is TGTGCCAGCATCAGTAACTATGGCTACACCTTC.

The rearrangement links TRBV20-1 to TRBJ1-5, with 9 bases aligning to TRBD1. The CDR3 has 12 residues. Germline lookup yields CDR1 DFQATT and CDR2 SNEGSKA (reference sequence). The V segment lost 5 bases and the J segment 7 bases; nucleotides outside the gene matches: 3. CDR3 coding DNA: TGCAGTGCTGGGACAGGGAGACAGCCCCAGCATTTT. It specifies CSAGTGRQPQHF.

This clonotype was seen many times. The rearrangement uses TRBV20-1 and TRBJ2-3, with D maybe TRBD1 (6 bases). V was pared by 6 bases and J by 1 base, with 11 bases between. Germline V gene sequence: CDR1 DFQATT, CDR2 SNEGSKA (reference sequence). There are 13 residues in the CDR3. CDR3 coding DNA: TGCAGTGCCGGGGACATTGGCACAGATACGCAGTATTTT. It is translated as CSAGDIGTDTQYF.

This sequence joins TRBV10-3 and TRBJ1-1; 8 nucleotides align to TRBD1. CDR1 ENHRY and CDR2 SYGVKD come from the germline V gene. This CDR3 contains 13 residues. The CDR3 is CASKGTGNTEAFF. The DNA of the CDR3 is TGTGCATCAAAGGGGACAGGGAACACTGAAGCTTTCTTT.

The genes are TRBV6-5 and TRBJ2-3, with 10 bases aligning to TRBD1. Germline loops: CDR1 MNHEY, CDR2 SVGAGI. CDR3 size: 16 residues. V was clipped by 6 bases and J by 0 bases; unmatched bases: 6. The CDR3 region has the DNA TGTGCCAGCAGGATGACAGGGGGCACTAGCACAGATACGCAGTATTTT. Translation: CASRMTGGTSTDTQYF.

In its sample, this clonotype was seen many times. This chain joins TRBV21-1 and TRBJ2-7; the table's D call TRBD1 went unverified against the DNA. TRBV21-1 is a pseudogene segment. The CDR3 totals 16 residues. The DNA for the CDR3 is TGTGCCAGCAGCCGATATACCGGGACAGGGACCTACGAGCAGTACTTC. This gives the protein CASSRYTGTGTYEQYF.

This clonotype has at least ten counts. The J gene is TRBJ1-1, the V gene TRBV2; maybe TRBD1 (6 bases). This CDR3 comprises 12 residues. V was pared by 4 bases and J by 10 bases, with 13 bases between. CDR1 and CDR2 from the germline V gene are SNHLY and FYNNEI. CDR3 nucleotide sequence: TGTGCCAGCAGTGGGGCAGGGGTGCGAGCTTTCTTT. Its translation is CASSGAGVRAFF.

This clonotype was found many times. The gene calls are TRBV7-8 and TRBJ2-5; D unclear. This CDR3 has 13 residues. Trimming cost V 4 bases and J 3 bases, with 9 bases left between them. CDR1 SGHVS and CDR2 FQNEAQ come from the germline V gene. CDR3 DNA: TGTGCCAGCAGCTCCAGGACCAAAGAGACCCAGTACTTC. Translation: CASSSRTKETQYF.

The J gene is TRBJ1-1, the V gene TRBV4-1; D gene ambiguous. V shed 6 bases and J shed 1 base, with 12 bases lying between them. The germline V gene encodes CDR1 MGHRA and CDR2 YSYEKL. CDR3 length: 14 residues. CDR3 nucleotide sequence: TGCGCCAGCAGGGGAGTCCTTCGGAACACTGAAGCTTTCTTT. This gives the protein CASRGVLRNTEAFF.

This clonotype came up many times. The V and J genes are TRBV9 and TRBJ1-2; D is possibly TRBD1 (5 bases). Germline assignment: CDR1 SGDLS and CDR2 YYNGEE. This CDR3 comprises 17 residues. Trimming pared 3 bases from V and 2 bases from J, leaving 20 bases between. The CDR3 nucleotides read TGTGCCAGCAGCGCTCTATTTCGACAGTCTACGAACTATGGCTACACCTTC. Its translation is CASSALFRQSTNYGYTF.

This clonotype was counted only a few times. The genes are TRBV6-2 or TRBV6-3 and TRBJ2-3; possibly TRBD1 or TRBD2 for D (6 bases each). Germline lookup yields CDR1 MNHEY and CDR2 SVGEGT. CDR3 length equals 16 residues. V was shortened by 7 bases and J by 4 bases, with 21 bases between the two germline ends. The CDR3 coding sequence is TGTGCCAGCACCACTTACGGGGGCCTCGGGGCAGATACGCAGTATTTT. It codes for CASTTYGGLGADTQYF.

The chain uses TRBV7-2 and TRBJ2-1; TRBD2 matches at 9 bases. Trimming cost V 1 base and J 6 bases; bases outside gene matches: 4. Germline assignment: CDR1 SGHTA and CDR2 FQGNSA. This CDR3 is built from 15 residues. In nucleotides, the CDR3 is TGTGCCAGCAGCTTAGAGAGCGGGGGGAGCAATGAGCAGTTCTTC. As protein: CASSLESGGSNEQFF.

This clonotype was observed at least ten times. The V call is TRBV6-6, the J call TRBJ1-5; D perhaps matches TRBD1 (6 bases). CDR1 and CDR2 from the germline V gene are MNHNY and SVGAGI (reference sequence). CDR3 length: 14 residues. The V gene lost 5 bases and the J gene lost 7 bases, with 15 bases spanning the gap. The CDR3, as DNA: TGTGCCAGCAGTCAAGGGCCTAGGGGGCAGCCCCAGCATTTT. Encoded protein: CASSQGPRGQPQHF.

This clonotype appeared many times. J is TRBJ2-3 and V is TRBV6-1; the match to TRBD2 covers 11 bases. The CDR3 runs 16 residues. Per the germline V gene, CDR1 is MNHNS and CDR2 is SASEGT. V lost 10 bases, J lost 5 bases, and 14 bases stayed unmatched. CDR3 sequence: CATTRGSGGAKDTQYF. The CDR3 DNA sequence: TGTGCCACCACGAGGGGTAGCGGGGGGGCCAAAGATACGCAGTATTTT.

This clonotype was observed a few times. The rearrangement links TRBV20-1 to TRBJ2-7; no definite D call. Germline V gene sequence: CDR1 DFQATT, CDR2 SNEGSKA (reference sequence). Deletions cut 2 bases from V and 6 bases from J, with 17 bases between. The CDR3 contains 14 residues. CDR3 sequence: CSARRSGGVGEQYF. In DNA, the CDR3 is TGCAGTGCTAGAAGGTCCGGCGGAGTGGGCGAGCAGTACTTC.

This chain joins TRBV25-1 and TRBJ1-3, with D possibly being TRBD1 (6 bases). The CDR3 runs to 18 residues. The V and J ends lost 4 bases and 2 bases respectively, with 21 bases between them. From germline, CDR1 is MGHDK and CDR2 SYGVNS. CDR3: CASSATPTGTFTGNTIYF. DNA of the CDR3: TGTGCCAGCAGTGCCACACCAACCGGGACATTTACTGGAAACACCATATATTTT. Supplemented by reference TRBV25-1 and TRBJ1-3, the full variable domain reads EADIYQTPRYLVIGTGKKITLECSQTMGHDKMYWYQQDPGMELHLIHYSYGVNSTEKGDLSSESTVSRIRTEHFPLTLESARPSHTSQYLCASSATPTGTFTGNTIYFGEGSWLTVV.

This clonotype was found many times. The chain couples TRBV11-2 to TRBJ1-2; D is unclear. Trimming pared 5 bases from V and 5 bases from J, leaving 12 bases between. The germline gives CDR1 SGHAT, CDR2 FQNNGV. The CDR3 extends over 13 amino acids. The CDR3 nucleotides are TGTGCCAGCAGCCTATTCAAATTGTATGGCTACACCTTC. The encoded protein is CASSLFKLYGYTF.

The chain recombines TRBV12-3 or TRBV12-4 with TRBJ2-4; 10 bases agree with TRBD1. CDR3 length: 15 residues. J was trimmed by 0 bases and V by 5 bases; bases with no gene match: 1. This CDR3 is CASSRTGGAKNIQYF. The DNA for the CDR3 is TGTGCCAGCAGTAGGACAGGGGGAGCCAAAAACATTCAGTACTTC.

This clonotype was recorded many times. The CDR3 sequence is CASSISGGETQYF. In DNA, the CDR3 is TGTGCCAGCAGTATTAGCGGGGGAGAGACCCAGTACTTC. The chain links TRBV27 to TRBJ2-5, with 9 bases matching TRBD2. V was clipped by 5 bases and J by 4 bases; unmatched bases: 2. The length of the CDR3 is 13 residues. CDR1 is MNHEY and CDR2 is SMNVEV in the germline V gene (reference sequence).

The genes are TRBV5-4 and TRBJ1-4; no reliable D call. The V and J ends lost 3 bases and 7 bases respectively, with 13 bases between them. CDR1 and CDR2 from the germline V gene are SGHNT and YYREEE (reference sequence). There are 14 residues in the CDR3. The CDR3 sequence is CASSSKEEVEKLFF. The CDR3 bases are TGTGCCAGCAGCTCCAAGGAAGAGGTTGAAAAACTGTTTTTT.